This T cell receptor beta chain derives from a study of shared clonotypes between healthy human individuals. J lost 7 bases, V lost 0 bases, and 6 bases had no gene match. From germline, CDR1 is SGHRS and CDR2 YFSETQ. The CDR3 has 15 residues. Using immunoSEQ multiplex PCR, the repertoire was profiled, and TCRdb retains in-frame clones only, with some absent. The sample has about 1.1 million clones; approximately 75% are singletons. The material sequenced was memory CD4+ T cells from PBMCs. Subset denoted: CD45RA-negative fraction. The receptor was isolated from a man in his late teens or twenties in good health. Some clones in this sample may be carry-over from other donors' samples. The J gene is TRBJ2-1, the V gene TRBV5-1, with TRBD1 identical over 8 bases. The CDR3 loop is CASSLAGQGLNEQFF. CDR3 sequence (DNA): TGCGCCAGCAGCTTGGCCGGACAGGGACTTAATGAGCAGTTCTTC.